The T cell receptor beta chain described here comes from a study of Tregs in tolerant kidney transplant recipients. Findings and caveats of the study: Antigen-driven expansion was suggested because donor-specific Tregs expanded more than all Tregs in tolerant patients.

The nonmyeloablative bone marrow transplants came from related graft donors, with transient mixed chimerism. Thawed PBMCs were FACS-sorted into unstimulated CD4+CD25+CD127- regulatory T cells, CD4+CD25- non-regulatory cells, CD4 and CD8 cells. With respect to this clone: Its antigen is not known.

Germline CDR1 reads LNHDA; CDR2 reads SQIVND (reference sequence). Trimming stripped 3 bases from V and 2 bases from J, with 13 bases between. The CDR3 runs 15 residues. TCRdb's copy holds only in-frame clones and misses some; the assay was immunoSEQ multiplex PCR. This sample has approximately 50,000 clones; about 89% occur once, and the top ten carry around 15%. The chain joins TRBV19 to TRBJ1-2; TRBD1 is a possible D gene (5 bases). The sequenced sample was CD8+ T cells from blood (PBMCs), obtained 24 months after the transplant. The sequence was obtained from a human patient who received a combined kidney and bone marrow transplant. Some T cells may be graft donor cells. In DNA form, the CDR3 reads TGTGCCAGTAGTATCAGGGCTTACCTAAACTATGGCTACACCTTC. Translating gives CASSIRAYLNYGYTF. Using reference TRBV19 and TRBJ1-2 for the parts outside the CDR3, the full variable domain is DGGITQSPKYLFRKEGQNVTLSCEQNLNHDAMYWYRQDPGQGLRLIYYSQIVNDFQKGDIAEGYSVSREKKESFPLTVTSAQKNPTAFYLCASSIRAYLNYGYTFGSGTRLTVV.